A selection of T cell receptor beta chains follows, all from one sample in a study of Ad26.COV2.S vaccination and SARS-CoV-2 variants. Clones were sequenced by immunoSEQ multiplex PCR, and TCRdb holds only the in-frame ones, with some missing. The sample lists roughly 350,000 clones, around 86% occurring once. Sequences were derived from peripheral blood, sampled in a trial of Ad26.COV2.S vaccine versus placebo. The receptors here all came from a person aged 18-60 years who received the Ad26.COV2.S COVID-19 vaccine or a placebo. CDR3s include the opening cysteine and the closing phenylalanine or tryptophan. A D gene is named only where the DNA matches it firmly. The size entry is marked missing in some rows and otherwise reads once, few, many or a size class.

cdr3_nt: TGTGCCAGCAGCTTTCTACAGGGGGAAAATGAGCAGTTCTTC; cdr3_aa: CASSFLQGENEQFF; d_call: TRBD1; v_call: TRBV6-2/TRBV6-3; cdr3_length: 14; j_call: TRBJ2-1; clone_size: -
cdr3_nt: TGTGCCAGCAGATACGTATTGGGGGAGCTGTTTTTT; cdr3_aa: CASRYVLGELFF; d_call: -; v_call: TRBV27; cdr3_length: 12; j_call: TRBJ2-2; clone_size: -
cdr3_nt: TGTGCCTGGAGGCCCACCGGGACAGGGATATCACCCCTCCACTTT; cdr3_aa: CAWRPTGTGISPLHF; d_call: TRBD1; v_call: TRBV30; cdr3_length: 15; j_call: TRBJ1-6; clone_size: -
cdr3_nt: TGTGCCAGCAGCCAAGATACAGGGACCTTTGAAAAACTGTTTTTT; cdr3_aa: CASSQDTGTFEKLFF; d_call: -; v_call: TRBV14; cdr3_length: 15; j_call: TRBJ1-4; clone_size: -
cdr3_nt: TGTGCCAGCAGCCAAGTTCTTTGGGACAAACCTAATTCACCCCTCCACTTT; cdr3_aa: CASSQVLWDKPNSPLHF; d_call: -; v_call: TRBV3-1/TRBV3-2; cdr3_length: 17; j_call: TRBJ1-6; clone_size: once
cdr3_nt: TGTGCCAGCAGGGGGGGAGGGGCTTCAGGCACTGAAGCTTTCTTT; cdr3_aa: CASRGGGASGTEAFF; d_call: -; v_call: TRBV6-5; cdr3_length: 15; j_call: TRBJ1-1; clone_size: -
cdr3_nt: TGTGCCAGCAGCCAAGGGGGGAACTCACCCCTCCACTTT; cdr3_aa: CASSQGGNSPLHF; d_call: -; v_call: TRBV7-3; cdr3_length: 13; j_call: TRBJ1-6; clone_size: -
cdr3_nt: TGTGCCAGCAGTTCGGAGAACAGGGACGAGCAGTACTTC; cdr3_aa: CASSSENRDEQYF; d_call: -; v_call: TRBV6-6; cdr3_length: 13; j_call: TRBJ2-7; clone_size: -
cdr3_nt: TGTGCCAGCAGAATCAGGGGGGAGAGCTCCTACAATGAGCAGTTCTTC; cdr3_aa: CASRIRGESSYNEQFF; d_call: -; v_call: TRBV7-2; cdr3_length: 16; j_call: TRBJ2-1; clone_size: -
cdr3_nt: TGTGCCAGCAGCACGCAGGGGAGGGAGACCCAGTACTTC; cdr3_aa: CASSTQGRETQYF; d_call: -; v_call: TRBV7-2; cdr3_length: 13; j_call: TRBJ2-5; clone_size: -
cdr3_nt: TGTGCCAGCAGACCCGGGACTAGCGACGGATTAACCGGGGAGCTGTTTTTT; cdr3_aa: CASRPGTSDGLTGELFF; d_call: TRBD2; v_call: TRBV7-6; cdr3_length: 17; j_call: TRBJ2-2; clone_size: -
cdr3_nt: TGTGCCAGCAGCCCGACAGGGGTGGATGGCTACACCTTC; cdr3_aa: CASSPTGVDGYTF; d_call: TRBD1; v_call: TRBV5-6; cdr3_length: 13; j_call: TRBJ1-2; clone_size: -
cdr3_nt: TGTGCCTGGAGTGTAGACTTCGGAGGTGAAAAACTGTTTTTT; cdr3_aa: CAWSVDFGGEKLFF; d_call: -; v_call: TRBV30; cdr3_length: 14; j_call: TRBJ1-4; clone_size: -
cdr3_nt: TGTGCCAGCAGTTTCTACCAGGGGCGGTCCTACAATGAGCAGTTCTTC; cdr3_aa: CASSFYQGRSYNEQFF; d_call: -; v_call: TRBV6-5; cdr3_length: 16; j_call: TRBJ2-1; clone_size: -
cdr3_nt: TGTGCCAGCAGCTCACAGGGGGACTCTTATGGCTACACCTTC; cdr3_aa: CASSSQGDSYGYTF; d_call: TRBD1; v_call: TRBV7-3; cdr3_length: 14; j_call: TRBJ1-2; clone_size: -
cdr3_nt: TGTGCCAGCAGCCGGGACACTAACTATGGCTACACCTTC; cdr3_aa: CASSRDTNYGYTF; d_call: -; v_call: TRBV6-5; cdr3_length: 13; j_call: TRBJ1-2; clone_size: -
cdr3_nt: TGTGCCCCCGGGAGAAAAATGCGACAGGGGGCAAGGGACTATGGCTACACCTTC; cdr3_aa: CAPGRKMRQGARDYGYTF; d_call: -; v_call: TRBV21-1; cdr3_length: 18; j_call: TRBJ1-2; clone_size: -
cdr3_nt: TGTGCCAGCAGCTTGGGACAGGGTTTTTTTAACTATGGCTACACCTTC; cdr3_aa: CASSLGQGFFNYGYTF; d_call: TRBD1; v_call: TRBV7-6; cdr3_length: 16; j_call: TRBJ1-2; clone_size: -
cdr3_nt: TGTGCCAGCTCACCAACGGAGGGGGAGCTGTTTTTT; cdr3_aa: CASSPTEGELFF; d_call: -; v_call: TRBV18; cdr3_length: 12; j_call: TRBJ2-2; clone_size: few
cdr3_nt: TGCAGTGCTAGTTTGGGGGGCCCGAACACTGAAGCTTTCTTT; cdr3_aa: CSASLGGPNTEAFF; d_call: -; v_call: TRBV20-1; cdr3_length: 14; j_call: TRBJ1-1; clone_size: -
cdr3_nt: TGTGCCAGCGTAAACTCAGGGTTTGGCTACACCTTC; cdr3_aa: CASVNSGFGYTF; d_call: -; v_call: TRBV6-5; cdr3_length: 12; j_call: TRBJ1-2; clone_size: -
cdr3_nt: TGTGCCAGCAGCTTCGGACAGGGAGTCACTGAAGCTTTCTTT; cdr3_aa: CASSFGQGVTEAFF; d_call: TRBD1; v_call: TRBV11-2; cdr3_length: 14; j_call: TRBJ1-1; clone_size: -
cdr3_nt: TGTGCCTGGGCCGTCTCACAGAACTATGGCTACACCTTC; cdr3_aa: CAWAVSQNYGYTF; d_call: -; v_call: TRBV30; cdr3_length: 13; j_call: TRBJ1-2; clone_size: -
cdr3_nt: TGTGCCAGCAGCGACCGGGACAGGACTGGCTACACCTTC; cdr3_aa: CASSDRDRTGYTF; d_call: TRBD1; v_call: TRBV13; cdr3_length: 13; j_call: TRBJ1-2; clone_size: -
cdr3_nt: TGTGCCAGCAGCTTTGGGACACAAGTCACAGATACGCAGTATTTT; cdr3_aa: CASSFGTQVTDTQYF; d_call: -; v_call: TRBV11-3; cdr3_length: 15; j_call: TRBJ2-3; clone_size: -
cdr3_nt: TGTGCCAGCAGCTTTGAGAGGTATGGAGAGCAGTTCTTC; cdr3_aa: CASSFERYGEQFF; d_call: -; v_call: TRBV5-5; cdr3_length: 13; j_call: TRBJ2-1; clone_size: -
cdr3_nt: TGTGCCAGCAGCGTAGGGTTAAAAGGCTATGGCTACACCTTC; cdr3_aa: CASSVGLKGYGYTF; d_call: -; v_call: TRBV9; cdr3_length: 14; j_call: TRBJ1-2; clone_size: -
cdr3_nt: TGTGCCAGCAGCCCGACGACAGGACAGAGAGACGAGCAGTACTTC; cdr3_aa: CASSPTTGQRDEQYF; d_call: -; v_call: TRBV9; cdr3_length: 15; j_call: TRBJ2-7; clone_size: -
cdr3_nt: TGTGCCAGCAGCAAGCTTCGGGGGGGCTCAATAGATACGCAGTATTTT; cdr3_aa: CASSKLRGGSIDTQYF; d_call: TRBD2; v_call: TRBV3-1/TRBV3-2; cdr3_length: 16; j_call: TRBJ2-3; clone_size: -
cdr3_nt: TGTGCCACCAGCGGAGTTGGGGGCTCCTACAATGAGCAGTTCTTC; cdr3_aa: CATSGVGGSYNEQFF; d_call: -; v_call: TRBV15; cdr3_length: 15; j_call: TRBJ2-1; clone_size: -
cdr3_nt: TGCGCCAGCAGCCAGGGGCTTACTGGCTACACCTTC; cdr3_aa: CASSQGLTGYTF; d_call: -; v_call: TRBV4-3; cdr3_length: 12; j_call: TRBJ1-2; clone_size: -
cdr3_nt: TGCGCCAGCAGCTTGGACGCTACTAGCACAGATACGCAGTATTTT; cdr3_aa: CASSLDATSTDTQYF; d_call: -; v_call: TRBV5-1; cdr3_length: 15; j_call: TRBJ2-3; clone_size: -
cdr3_nt: TGTGCCAGCAGTTCGCTAGCGGGGGGGCTTGCCAATGAGCAGTTCTTC; cdr3_aa: CASSSLAGGLANEQFF; d_call: TRBD2; v_call: TRBV27; cdr3_length: 16; j_call: TRBJ2-1; clone_size: once
cdr3_nt: TGTGCCTCAAATCGGGACAGGGTCTTACCTGAAGCTTTCTTT; cdr3_aa: CASNRDRVLPEAFF; d_call: TRBD1; v_call: TRBV30; cdr3_length: 14; j_call: TRBJ1-1; clone_size: -